Listed below are T cell receptor beta chains from one sample, sequenced in a study of blood T cell repertoires in COVID-19. Generated by immunoSEQ multiplex PCR, the TCRdb table keeps only in-frame clones and is missing some. The data show some 83,000 clones, roughly 79% seen once. The sample was peripheral blood. The receptors derive from a man older than 75 with acute or convalescent COVID-19. Both conserved end residues are part of each CDR3. The order of the fields is V gene, D gene, J gene, CDR3 protein. A D gene is named only where the DNA matches it firmly.

V gene: TRBV7-9; D gene: .; J gene: TRBJ2-7; CDR3 protein: CASSSQGYEQYF
V gene: TRBV19; D gene: .; J gene: TRBJ2-4; CDR3 protein: CASRIPEGDIQYF
V gene: TRBV7-8; D gene: TRBD2; J gene: TRBJ2-1; CDR3 protein: CASSSMGLAGVGEQFF
V gene: TRBV9; D gene: TRBD2; J gene: TRBJ2-1; CDR3 protein: CASSPSTSRNEQFF
V gene: TRBV5-5; D gene: TRBD1; J gene: TRBJ2-4; CDR3 protein: CASSLGFGQGAGNIQYF
V gene: TRBV28; D gene: TRBD1; J gene: TRBJ1-2; CDR3 protein: CASTSSRTGYGYTF
V gene: TRBV28; D gene: TRBD2; J gene: TRBJ2-7; CDR3 protein: CASSLGTSGAYEQYF
V gene: TRBV2; D gene: TRBD1; J gene: TRBJ1-2; CDR3 protein: CASSVTGNYGYTF
V gene: TRBV4-3; D gene: .; J gene: TRBJ2-7; CDR3 protein: CASSQVYGQKYEQYF
V gene: TRBV5-1; D gene: TRBD1; J gene: TRBJ2-1; CDR3 protein: CASSSTGGAFDEQFF
V gene: TRBV2; D gene: .; J gene: TRBJ2-1; CDR3 protein: CASLYANEQFF
V gene: TRBV10-3; D gene: TRBD1; J gene: TRBJ2-7; CDR3 protein: CAISDANGDRRYEQYF
V gene: TRBV9; D gene: .; J gene: TRBJ2-2; CDR3 protein: CASSVQGSGELFF
V gene: TRBV29-1; D gene: .; J gene: TRBJ2-2; CDR3 protein: CSVTGTNTGELFF
V gene: TRBV12-3/TRBV12-4; D gene: .; J gene: TRBJ1-5; CDR3 protein: CASSRWGNQPQHF
V gene: TRBV7-3; D gene: TRBD1; J gene: TRBJ1-1; CDR3 protein: CASSPTGGTEAFF
V gene: TRBV4-2; D gene: TRBD2; J gene: TRBJ2-1; CDR3 protein: CASSQLTGSGTSGRNEQFF
V gene: TRBV4-1; D gene: .; J gene: TRBJ1-4; CDR3 protein: CASSQQSTGVGEQLFF
V gene: TRBV18; D gene: .; J gene: TRBJ2-1; CDR3 protein: CASSPQAGHYNEQFF
V gene: TRBV7-2; D gene: TRBD2; J gene: TRBJ2-3; CDR3 protein: CASSRLAGVGTDTQYF
V gene: TRBV3-1/TRBV3-2; D gene: TRBD2; J gene: TRBJ2-4; CDR3 protein: CASSLSGRIAKNIQYF
V gene: TRBV5-6; D gene: .; J gene: TRBJ1-5; CDR3 protein: CASSLLGLGDQPQHF
V gene: TRBV5-1; D gene: TRBD1; J gene: TRBJ2-3; CDR3 protein: CASSTGTGPLFSSTDTQYF
V gene: TRBV5-1; D gene: TRBD2; J gene: TRBJ2-2; CDR3 protein: CASSLVLAGGTGELFF
V gene: TRBV4-1; D gene: TRBD1; J gene: TRBJ1-2; CDR3 protein: CASSPGQGAGNYGYTF
V gene: TRBV28; D gene: .; J gene: TRBJ1-1; CDR3 protein: CASSFSGRKGFF
V gene: TRBV20-1; D gene: .; J gene: TRBJ1-2; CDR3 protein: CSASQGNGNYGYTF
V gene: TRBV29-1; D gene: .; J gene: TRBJ2-1; CDR3 protein: CSVEPYNEQFF
V gene: TRBV5-1; D gene: TRBD1; J gene: TRBJ2-5; CDR3 protein: CASSIRDRGQETQYF
V gene: TRBV6-5; D gene: TRBD1; J gene: TRBJ2-1; CDR3 protein: CASSRQGTSEFF
V gene: TRBV6-2/TRBV6-3; D gene: .; J gene: TRBJ2-1; CDR3 protein: CASSLADPSYNEQFF
V gene: TRBV4-1; D gene: .; J gene: TRBJ2-3; CDR3 protein: CASSQVGGRRRSTDTQYF
V gene: TRBV29-1; D gene: TRBD1; J gene: TRBJ1-5; CDR3 protein: CSAGTGSKGEPQHF
V gene: TRBV24-1; D gene: TRBD1; J gene: TRBJ1-2; CDR3 protein: CATSERTGIRGYTF
V gene: TRBV11-2; D gene: TRBD1; J gene: TRBJ2-1; CDR3 protein: CASSFHRDSSYNEQFF
V gene: TRBV19; D gene: .; J gene: TRBJ2-1; CDR3 protein: CASSIDRGAYNEQFF
V gene: TRBV29-1; D gene: TRBD1; J gene: TRBJ2-5; CDR3 protein: CSVNRGKETQYF
V gene: TRBV29-1; D gene: TRBD1; J gene: TRBJ1-3; CDR3 protein: CSVGQGGSGNTIYF
V gene: TRBV5-6; D gene: .; J gene: TRBJ2-1; CDR3 protein: CASSSLKRRKPYNEQFF
V gene: TRBV28; D gene: .; J gene: TRBJ2-3; CDR3 protein: CASSLIAPRGDTQYF
V gene: TRBV27; D gene: TRBD1; J gene: TRBJ1-6; CDR3 protein: CASSSGTGPVGESLHF
V gene: TRBV2; D gene: TRBD1; J gene: TRBJ2-7; CDR3 protein: CASRGDRGDEQYF
V gene: TRBV28; D gene: TRBD1; J gene: TRBJ1-4; CDR3 protein: CASRGDRGFDEKLFF
V gene: TRBV5-4; D gene: .; J gene: TRBJ2-3; CDR3 protein: CASSLEGTDTQYF
V gene: TRBV6-5; D gene: TRBD2; J gene: TRBJ2-5; CDR3 protein: CATWTSGREETQYF
V gene: TRBV2; D gene: TRBD2; J gene: TRBJ2-1; CDR3 protein: CASRIRTSGRGEQFF
V gene: TRBV2; D gene: .; J gene: TRBJ1-2; CDR3 protein: CASSQILRTAYSYGYTF
V gene: TRBV5-1; D gene: .; J gene: TRBJ2-1; CDR3 protein: CASSPQPQRSYNEQFF
V gene: TRBV28; D gene: .; J gene: TRBJ1-2; CDR3 protein: CASSVTGYGYTF
V gene: TRBV5-4; D gene: TRBD1; J gene: TRBJ1-1; CDR3 protein: CASSLGGTANTEAFF
V gene: TRBV27; D gene: .; J gene: TRBJ1-3; CDR3 protein: CASGRGGPGNTIYF
V gene: TRBV4-1; D gene: TRBD1; J gene: TRBJ1-2; CDR3 protein: CASRQQGGNYGYTF
V gene: TRBV2; D gene: TRBD1; J gene: TRBJ1-5; CDR3 protein: CASGQGAFQPQHF
V gene: TRBV25-1; D gene: TRBD1; J gene: TRBJ2-5; CDR3 protein: CASSEGTGPQETQYF
V gene: TRBV10-3; D gene: TRBD2; J gene: TRBJ2-5; CDR3 protein: CAIRGAGRGETQYF
V gene: TRBV5-1; D gene: .; J gene: TRBJ1-2; CDR3 protein: CASSSTASNYGYTF
V gene: TRBV5-1; D gene: TRBD1; J gene: TRBJ1-2; CDR3 protein: CASSPGQGRYTF
V gene: TRBV2; D gene: TRBD2; J gene: TRBJ2-3; CDR3 protein: CASGTSKDTQYF
V gene: TRBV6-2/TRBV6-3; D gene: .; J gene: TRBJ2-1; CDR3 protein: CASSYNSYNEQFF